The 5 T cell receptor beta chains presented below share a single source sample, sequenced in a study of regulatory dendritic cells for organ transplantation (dated by TCRdb to about 2017). The receptor library was made with the immunoSEQ multiplex PCR assay. TCRdb took over this immuneACCESS table, retaining in-frame rearrangements with V and J assigned. Such tables are incomplete; in checked studies, under half of the missing clones stem from an unresolved V gene, and the remainder is unexplained. The sample contains 25,000 or so clones, roughly 80% of them found a single time. Of the sample, around 0.1% is held by the ten largest clones. Sequencing was performed on naive CD4+ T cells from blood. Explained via the paper, the cell subset or site label denotes: CD45RA+ naive T cells. These receptors all stem from a human donor in good health.

V and J are TRBV6-5 and TRBJ1-1; maybe TRBD1 (6 bases). This CDR3 is 13 amino acids long. V lost 6 bases and J 3 bases, leaving 11 bases between the germline ends. In germline, CDR1 is MNHEY, CDR2 SVGAGI. CDR3 protein: CASRPPGDTEAFF. The DNA for the CDR3 is TGTGCCAGCAGACCCCCAGGGGACACTGAAGCTTTCTTT.

V is TRBV7-2 and J is TRBJ1-1; tentative D call: TRBD1 (6 bases). The V and J ends lost 2 bases and 0 bases respectively, with 13 bases between them. Germline assignment: CDR1 SGHTA and CDR2 FQGNSA. The CDR3 length is 16 residues. The CDR3 here is CASSLSGGNMNTEAFF. In DNA form, the CDR3 reads TGTGCCAGCAGCTTAAGCGGGGGCAACATGAACACTGAAGCTTTCTTT. Full variable domain (remainder filled in from reference TRBV7-2 and TRBJ1-1): GAGVSQSPSNKVTEKGKDVELRCDPISGHTALYWYRQSLGQGLEFLIYFQGNSAPDKSGLPSDRFSAERTGGSVSTLTIQRTQQEDSAVYLCASSLSGGNMNTEAFFGQGTRLTVV.

The chain is built from TRBV28 and TRBJ2-1; D not certain. Germline-derived CDR1 and CDR2 are MDHEN and SYDVKM. The V end was cut by 2 bases, the J end by 4 bases, with 9 bases between. CDR3 length: 14 amino acids. The CDR3 DNA sequence: TGTGCCAGCAGTTTAGGGCCTCGGTACAATGAGCAGTTCTTC. Its protein product is CASSLGPRYNEQFF.

This clone has more than one count but fewer than ten. The chain employs TRBV5-1 and TRBJ1-2, with 7 bases lining up with TRBD1. Germline CDR1 reads SGHRS; CDR2 reads YFSETQ. V lost 0 bases to trimming and J lost 6 bases; unmatched junction nucleotides: 8. This CDR3 spans 15 amino acids. The CDR3 DNA reads TGCGCCAGCAGCTTGGAGGGGGCAGAGGGCCATGGCTACACCTTC. Amino acids: CASSLEGAEGHGYTF.

The V and J genes are TRBV19 and TRBJ2-5; maybe TRBD2 (6 bases). CDR1 and CDR2 (germline): LNHDA, SQIVND (reference sequence). The CDR3 is 15 residues long. Trimming shortened V by 3 bases and J by 6 bases, and 17 bases separated the two germline ends. The CDR3 nucleotides read TGTGCCAGTAGTATCGCTAGCGCCTGGGGAAAGACCCAGTACTTC. Protein: CASSIASAWGKTQYF.